This T cell receptor beta chain was recovered during a study of yellow fever vaccine responses in identical twins. Study outcomes and limitations: Twins' vaccine T cell response reportedly seemed partly convergent, partly personalized.

MiXCR was run by TCRdb on the RT-PCR reads, yielding one entry per CDR3 protein. The sample consists of about 4,700 distinct CDR3 sequences, just under 90% of them appearing once. With 4 bases removed from V and 9 bases from J, the gap between germline ends came to 14 bases. This CDR3 comprises 12 residues. Germline CDR1 reads SQVTM; CDR2 reads ANQGSEA. To note about this clonotype: The antigen remains unidentified.

Sequenced material: T cells from blood (PBMCs), unsorted or a sorted subset (not recorded which), taken before or after yellow fever vaccination (not recorded which). The chain employs TRBV29-1 and TRBJ2-3; D tentatively reads TRBD1 or TRBD2 (6 bases each). This TCR was recovered from a woman between 18 and 30 years old who received the yellow fever vaccine. Here the CDR3 DNA reads TGCAGCGTTGGTGTCGGGGGCAGGACGCAGTATTTT. It translates to CSVGVGGRTQYF.